Listed here are 31 T cell receptor beta chains from one sample, sequenced in a study of cytomegalovirus exposure and HLA in healthy donors. TCRdb's copy holds only in-frame clones and misses some; the assay was immunoSEQ multiplex PCR. This table holds 200,000 to 300,000 clones, roughly 88% found once. Sequencing was performed on PBMCs. Every receptor here comes from a woman aged 25 to 45 in good health and CMV-seronegative.

Written as DNA, the CDR3 is TGCGCCACAGGAGGGGGCCTCACAGATACGCAGTATTTT. It codes for CATGGGLTDTQYF. J is TRBJ2-3 and V is TRBV5-1; D is possibly TRBD1 (7 bases). Germline V CDR1 and CDR2: SGHRS, YFSETQ. The CDR3 has 13 residues. Trimming stripped 9 bases from V and 2 bases from J, with 13 bases between.

J is TRBJ2-1 and V is TRBV6-5, with a weak D call TRBD1 (6 bases). This CDR3 region has 16 residues. V lost 1 base, J lost 0 bases, and 10 bases lay in between. The V gene's germline CDR1 is MNHEY and CDR2 SVGAGI. This chain's CDR3 is CASSYLGASSYNEQFF. DNA of the CDR3: TGTGCCAGCAGTTACTTGGGGGCGTCCTCCTACAATGAGCAGTTCTTC.

The rearrangement joins TRBV9 to TRBJ2-1; 14 positions match TRBD2. V lost 0 bases, J lost 8 bases, and 7 bases stayed unmatched. This CDR3 is 17 amino acids long. From germline, CDR1 is SGDLS and CDR2 YYNGEE. The CDR3 bases are TGTGCCAGCAGCGTAGCCGGGACTAGCGGGAGTACGGATGAGCAGTTCTTC. This codes for CASSVAGTSGSTDEQFF.

This CDR3 reads CASRRPREQFF. CDR3 bases: TGCGCCAGCAGGCGGCCTAGGGAGCAGTTCTTC. This chain joins TRBV10-1 and TRBJ2-1; D is ambiguous. The V gene's germline CDR1 is WNHNN and CDR2 SYGVQD (reference sequence). CDR3 length equals 11 residues. Trimming pared 6 bases from V and 10 bases from J, leaving 10 bases between.

This clone was picked up one time. V is TRBV4-2 and J is TRBJ2-7, with D hard to call. This CDR3 is 11 amino acids long. V lost 5 bases and J 3 bases, leaving 5 bases between the germline ends. Looked up from germline, CDR1 is LGHNA and CDR2 is YNFKEQ. The CDR3 here is CASSSRYEQYF. In nucleotides, the CDR3 is TGTGCCAGCAGCTCCCGCTACGAGCAGTACTTC.

This chain connects TRBV9 to TRBJ2-7, with TRBD1 identical over 10 bases. CDR3 length equals 16 residues. V lost 0 bases, J lost 1 base, and 4 bases stayed unmatched. Germline V lookup: CDR1 SGDLS, CDR2 YYNGEE. Here the CDR3 reads CASSVGGTGVSYEQYF. DNA for the CDR3: TGTGCCAGCAGCGTAGGCGGGACAGGGGTATCCTACGAGCAGTACTTC.

This clone came up once. This chain links TRBV6-5 with TRBJ2-7; 12 bases are a match to TRBD2. Germline lookup yields CDR1 MNHEY and CDR2 SVGAGI. Germline trimming cut 8 bases from V and 5 bases from J; bases unmatched to any gene: 7. The CDR3 covers 14 residues. The CDR3 here is CASSYRLAGDEQYF. For the CDR3, the DNA is TGTGCCAGCTCCTATAGACTAGCGGGAGACGAGCAGTACTTC.

The chain couples TRBV28 to TRBJ1-3, with 8 bases fitting TRBD1. This CDR3 spans 15 amino acids. In germline, CDR1 is MDHEN, CDR2 SYDVKM. V shed 2 bases and J 3 bases; nucleotides not matched to a gene: 3. CDR3 residues: CASSLLGQGGNTIYF. CDR3 DNA: TGTGCCAGCAGTTTACTCGGACAGGGTGGAAACACCATATATTTT.

The chain couples TRBV9 to TRBJ1-2; unclear D gene. This CDR3 has 13 amino acids. Looked up from germline, CDR1 is SGDLS and CDR2 is YYNGEE. Trimming removed 0 bases from V and 3 bases from J, with 6 bases in between. The CDR3, as DNA: TGTGCCAGCAGCGTAGGCGCAGACTATGGCTACACCTTC. The encoded protein is CASSVGADYGYTF.

This clone was seen a single time. This chain links TRBV7-9 with TRBJ2-1, with 7 bases aligning to TRBD2. The CDR3 is made up of 14 amino acids. V was clipped by 0 bases and J by 7 bases; unmatched bases: 3. Germline V gene sequence: CDR1 SEHNR, CDR2 FQNEAQ (reference sequence). The DNA for the CDR3 is TGTGCCAGCAGCTTAGCGGCTAGCGGTAATGAGCAGTTCTTC. This sequence encodes CASSLAASGNEQFF.

This chain connects TRBV7-3 to TRBJ1-2; D might be TRBD1 (6 bases). Trimming pared 3 bases from V and 4 bases from J, leaving 15 bases between. Looked up from germline, CDR1 is SGHTA and CDR2 is FQGTGA. CDR3 length: 15 amino acids. The CDR3 DNA sequence: TGTGCCAGCAGCTTGGGTGGGGGCTCCTCCTATGGCTACACCTTC. This codes for CASSLGGGSSYGYTF. Full variable domain (rest looked up from reference TRBV7-3 and TRBJ1-2): GAGVSQTPSNKVTEKGKYVELRCDPISGHTALYWYRQSLGQGPEFLIYFQGTGAADDSGLPNDRFFAVRPEGSVSTLKIQRTERGDSAVYLCASSLGGGSSYGYTFGSGTRLTVV.

The V gene is TRBV28, the J gene TRBJ1-2; D is ambiguous. Trimming took 2 bases from V and 4 from J, leaving 14 bases between them. The CDR3 length is 15 residues. CDR1 is MDHEN and CDR2 is SYDVKM in the germline V gene. In nucleotides, the CDR3 is TGTGCCAGCAGTTTAGGGCGGTTTTCGAGCTATGGCTACACCTTC. This translates into CASSLGRFSSYGYTF.

The V call is TRBV19, the J call TRBJ2-7; TRBD1 agrees at 7 bases. The V gene's germline CDR1 is LNHDA and CDR2 SQIVND (reference sequence). The CDR3 covers 13 residues. V gave up 5 bases and J gave up 2 bases; unmatched junction bases: 3. The CDR3 coding sequence is TGTGCCAGTAGTCGGGGACAGACCTACGAGCAGTACTTC. It codes for CASSRGQTYEQYF.

This chain uses TRBV27 with TRBJ1-4, with 7 positions matching TRBD1. The V gene end was trimmed by 7 bases and the J gene end by 8 bases; junction bases not matched to a gene: 10. CDR3 length: 14 residues. Germline CDR1 is MNHEY and CDR2 is SMNVEV (reference sequence). The CDR3 loop is CASTSLTGDEKLFF. The CDR3 DNA is TGTGCCAGCACCAGCCTCACAGGGGACGAAAAACTGTTTTTT. The whole variable domain, remainder taken from reference TRBV27 and TRBJ1-4, is EAQVTQNPRYLITVTGKKLTVTCSQNMNHEYMSWYRQDPGLGLRQIYYSMNVEVTDKGDVPEGYKVSRKEKRNFPLILESPSPNQTSLYFCASTSLTGDEKLFFGSGTQLSVL.

The chain combines TRBV11-2 with TRBJ2-3; D possibly corresponds to TRBD1 (7 bases). The germline V gene encodes CDR1 SGHAT and CDR2 FQNNGV. The V and J ends lost 5 bases and 4 bases respectively, with 19 bases between them. This CDR3 has 16 amino acids. The CDR3 nucleotides are TGTGCCAGCAGCATCGGACAGGTGGGAGGTGCAGATACGCAGTATTTT. It is translated as CASSIGQVGGADTQYF. Supplemented by reference TRBV11-2 and TRBJ2-3, the full variable domain reads EAGVAQSPRYKIIEKRQSVAFWCNPISGHATLYWYQQILGQGPKLLIQFQNNGVVDDSQLPKDRFSAERLKGVDSTLKIQPAKLEDSAVYLCASSIGQVGGADTQYFGPGTRLTVL.

This clone was detected ten times or more. The chain joins TRBV19 to TRBJ2-7; 8 nucleotides line up with TRBD1. The germline CDR1 and CDR2 sequences are LNHDA and SQIVND (reference sequence). The CDR3 has 14 amino acids. The V gene end was trimmed by 7 bases and the J gene end by 0 bases; junction bases not matched to a gene: 5. DNA of the CDR3: TGTGCCAGTACGAGGACAGGGAGCTCCTACGAGCAGTACTTC. This translates into CASTRTGSSYEQYF.

The rearrangement uses TRBV7-2 and TRBJ2-3; D is undetermined. V shed 7 bases and J shed 0 bases, with 14 bases lying between them. Germline CDR1 is SGHTA and CDR2 is FQGNSA. CDR3 size: 15 residues. The CDR3 loop reads CASTWAENSTDTQYF. The CDR3, as DNA: TGTGCCAGCACGTGGGCGGAAAATAGCACAGATACGCAGTATTTT.

This clone was seen only once. CDR3 sequence: CASSLVPGLAGGLSSYEQYF. The DNA for the CDR3 is TGTGCCAGCAGCTTGGTTCCTGGGCTAGCGGGAGGGCTGAGCTCCTACGAGCAGTACTTC. The chain links TRBV5-4 to TRBJ2-7, with 12 bases identical to TRBD2. CDR1 SGHNT and CDR2 YYREEE come from the germline V gene (reference sequence). J gave up 0 bases and V 0 bases, and 13 bases lay outside the gene matches. This CDR3 has 20 amino acids.

The rearrangement links TRBV19 to TRBJ2-7; 8 nucleotides agree with TRBD2. Germline CDR1 is LNHDA and CDR2 is SQIVND (reference sequence). J was trimmed by 4 bases and V by 6 bases; bases with no gene match: 11. This CDR3 comprises 15 residues. CDR3 sequence: CASSLGSGTSYEQYF. CDR3 DNA: TGTGCCAGTAGCCTTGGATCCGGGACTAGTTACGAGCAGTACTTC.

This clone appeared once. The V gene is TRBV6-1, the J gene TRBJ2-7; TRBD1 might be the D (5 bases). The CDR3 totals 15 residues. Germline CDR1 reads MNHNS; CDR2 reads SASEGT. V lost 0 bases and J lost 3, with 12 bases in between. The CDR3 here is CASSEASGAFYEQYF. The CDR3 DNA reads as TGTGCCAGCAGTGAAGCGAGTGGGGCATTCTACGAGCAGTACTTC.

The J gene is TRBJ2-2, the V gene TRBV29-1; D possibly corresponds to TRBD2 (6 bases). Germline assignment: CDR1 SQVTM and CDR2 ANQGSEA. The CDR3 has 12 residues. Between the trimmed V and J ends, which lost 7 bases and 5 bases, there was a span of 11 bases. The CDR3 spells CSGYRETGELFF. CDR3 coding DNA: TGCAGCGGCTACCGGGAGACCGGGGAGCTGTTTTTT.

This chain connects TRBV5-1 to TRBJ1-2; perhaps TRBD1 as D (5 bases). V was cut by 4 bases and J by 5 bases, with 21 bases left in between. CDR3 size: 16 residues. Per the germline V gene, CDR1 is SGHRS and CDR2 is YFSETQ. The CDR3 sequence: CASSPLGGRDRYGYTF. The CDR3 coding sequence is TGCGCCAGCAGCCCTTTAGGTGGTCGGGACCGTTATGGCTACACCTTC.

This clone has just one count. The chain carries TRBV28 and TRBJ2-2; the D is unclear. V gave up 3 bases and J gave up 4 bases, with 15 bases separating them. Germline assignment: CDR1 MDHEN and CDR2 SYDVKM. This CDR3 is built from 16 residues. The chain's CDR3 is CASSFGRGVGTGELFF. The CDR3 DNA is TGTGCCAGCAGTTTTGGAAGAGGAGTTGGCACCGGGGAGCTGTTTTTT.

The V gene is TRBV28, the J gene TRBJ2-7, with D perhaps matching TRBD1 (5 bases). The CDR3 runs 13 residues. Trimming shortened V by 2 bases and J by 4 bases, and 9 bases separated the two germline ends. CDR1 and CDR2 (germline): MDHEN, SYDVKM. The CDR3 region has the DNA TGTGCCAGCAGTTTAGGGGCAAAGTACGAGCAGTACTTC. Protein: CASSLGAKYEQYF.

The genes are TRBV5-1 and TRBJ2-1; possibly TRBD2 for D (6 bases). The CDR3 has 16 residues. Per the germline V gene, CDR1 is SGHRS and CDR2 is YFSETQ. The V gene lost 0 bases and the J gene lost 0 bases, with 10 bases spanning the gap. In DNA form, the CDR3 reads TGCGCCAGCAGCTTGGTTCTAGCGAGCTCCTACAATGAGCAGTTCTTC. Translation: CASSLVLASSYNEQFF. Supplemented by reference TRBV5-1 and TRBJ2-1, the full variable domain reads KAGVTQTPRYLIKTRGQQVTLSCSPISGHRSVSWYQQTPGQGLQFLFEYFSETQRNKGNFPGRFSGRQFSNSRSEMNVSTLELGDSALYLCASSLVLASSYNEQFFGPGTRLTVL.

The genes are TRBV4-3 and TRBJ2-3; D is undetermined. The CDR3 contains 17 residues. Trimming removed 3 bases from V and 1 base from J, with 17 bases in between. The V gene's germline CDR1 is LGHNA and CDR2 YSLEER. The CDR3 coding sequence is TGCGCCAGCAGCCACACATCCGCTAGTGAGGGCACAGATACGCAGTATTTT. Translated: CASSHTSASEGTDTQYF.

V is TRBV5-4 and J is TRBJ2-7; 9 nucleotides align to TRBD2. Germline V gene data show CDR1 as SGHNT and CDR2 as YYREEE (reference sequence). This CDR3 is 16 amino acids long. V lost 0 bases, J lost 2 bases, and 6 bases stayed unmatched. Here the CDR3 reads CASSLAGLAGPYEQYF. The DNA of the CDR3 is TGTGCCAGCAGCTTGGCCGGGCTAGCGGGGCCCTACGAGCAGTACTTC.

The chain recombines TRBV28 with TRBJ2-7, with a tentative D call TRBD2 (5 bases). The CDR3 sequence is 13 residues long. Per germline, CDR1 MDHEN and CDR2 SYDVKM. The germline V and J ends were trimmed by 3 bases and 3 bases, with 9 bases remaining between them. The CDR3 loop reads CASSFTDFYEQYF. The CDR3 nucleotides read TGTGCCAGCAGTTTTACGGACTTCTACGAGCAGTACTTC.

V gene TRBV27 combines with J gene TRBJ2-1; D uncertain. Germline CDR1 and CDR2: MNHEY and SMNVEV (reference sequence). Trimming pared 5 bases from V and 2 bases from J, leaving 19 bases between. The CDR3 contains 17 residues. CDR3 protein: CASSPTFRAQTYNEQFF. The CDR3 DNA reads TGTGCCAGCAGTCCTACATTCCGAGCGCAAACCTACAATGAGCAGTTCTTC.

This clone has more than one count but fewer than ten. V gene TRBV10-3 combines with J gene TRBJ2-6, with unresolved D. The CDR3 extends over 15 amino acids. CDR1 and CDR2 (germline): ENHRY, SYGVKD. V gave up 1 base and J gave up 1 base, with 5 bases separating them. This CDR3 is CAISELGSGANVLTF. CDR3 DNA sequence: TGTGCCATCAGTGAGTTGGGTTCTGGGGCCAACGTCCTGACTTTC.

V and J are TRBV29-1 and TRBJ1-2; possibly TRBD1 for D (5 bases). V was pared by 3 bases and J by 3 bases, with 14 bases between. Germline V lookup: CDR1 SQVTM, CDR2 ANQGSEA. The CDR3 consists of 14 residues. Written as DNA, the CDR3 is TGCAGCGTTGATTTTGGCAGGGTGGACTATGGCTACACCTTC. Residues: CSVDFGRVDYGYTF.